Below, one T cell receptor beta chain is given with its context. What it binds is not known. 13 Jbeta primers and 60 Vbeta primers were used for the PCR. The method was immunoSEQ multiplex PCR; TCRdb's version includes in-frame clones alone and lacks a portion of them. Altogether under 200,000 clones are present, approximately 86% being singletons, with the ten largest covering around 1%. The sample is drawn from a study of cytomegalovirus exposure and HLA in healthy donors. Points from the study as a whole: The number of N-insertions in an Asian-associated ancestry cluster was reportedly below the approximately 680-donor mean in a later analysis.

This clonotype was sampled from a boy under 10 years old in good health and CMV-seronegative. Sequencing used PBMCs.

Here the CDR3 reads CASSVSGQGVNEQFF. In nucleotides, the CDR3 is TGTGCCAGCAGCGTATCGGGACAGGGGGTTAATGAGCAGTTCTTC. The rearrangement uses TRBV6-5 and TRBJ2-1; TRBD1 agrees at 11 bases. The CDR3 extends over 15 amino acids. V lost 6 bases, J lost 7 bases, and 8 bases stayed unmatched. The germline gives CDR1 MNHEY, CDR2 SVGAGI.